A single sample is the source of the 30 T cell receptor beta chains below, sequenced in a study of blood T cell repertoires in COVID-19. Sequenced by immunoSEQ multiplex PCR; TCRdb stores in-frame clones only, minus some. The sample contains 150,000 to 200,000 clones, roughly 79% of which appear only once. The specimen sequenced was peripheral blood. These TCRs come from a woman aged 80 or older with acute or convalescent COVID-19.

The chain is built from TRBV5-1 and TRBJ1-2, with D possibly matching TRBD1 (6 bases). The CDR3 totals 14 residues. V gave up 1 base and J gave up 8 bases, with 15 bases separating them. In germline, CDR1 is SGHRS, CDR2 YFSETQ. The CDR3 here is CASSLQQGSEGYTF. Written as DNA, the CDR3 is TGCGCCAGCAGCTTGCAACAGGGAAGTGAGGGCTACACCTTC.

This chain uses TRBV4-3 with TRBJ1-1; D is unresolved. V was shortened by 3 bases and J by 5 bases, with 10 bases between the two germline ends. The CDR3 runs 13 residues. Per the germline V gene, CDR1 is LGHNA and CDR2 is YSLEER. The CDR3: CASSQNFATEAFF. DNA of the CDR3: TGCGCCAGCAGCCAGAACTTCGCGACTGAAGCTTTCTTT.

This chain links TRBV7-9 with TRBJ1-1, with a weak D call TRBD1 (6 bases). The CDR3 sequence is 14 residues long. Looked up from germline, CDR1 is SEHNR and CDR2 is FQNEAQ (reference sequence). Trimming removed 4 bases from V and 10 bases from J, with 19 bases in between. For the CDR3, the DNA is TGTGCCAGCAGCTCCAACCGGGACATACAGGTAGCTTTCTTT. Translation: CASSSNRDIQVAFF.

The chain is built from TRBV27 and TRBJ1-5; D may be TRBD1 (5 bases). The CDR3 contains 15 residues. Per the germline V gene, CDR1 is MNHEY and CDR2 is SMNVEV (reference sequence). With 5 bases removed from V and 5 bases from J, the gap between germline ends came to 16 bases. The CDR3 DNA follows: TGTGCCAGCAGTGGGGGGGTTAGGGCGGATCAGCCCCAGCATTTT. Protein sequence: CASSGGVRADQPQHF.

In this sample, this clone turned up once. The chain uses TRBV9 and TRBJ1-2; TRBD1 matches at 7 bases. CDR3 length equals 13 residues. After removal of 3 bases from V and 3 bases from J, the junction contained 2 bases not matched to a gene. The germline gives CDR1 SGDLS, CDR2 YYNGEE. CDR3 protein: CASSAGQDYGYTF. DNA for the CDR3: TGTGCCAGCAGCGCTGGACAGGACTATGGCTACACCTTC.

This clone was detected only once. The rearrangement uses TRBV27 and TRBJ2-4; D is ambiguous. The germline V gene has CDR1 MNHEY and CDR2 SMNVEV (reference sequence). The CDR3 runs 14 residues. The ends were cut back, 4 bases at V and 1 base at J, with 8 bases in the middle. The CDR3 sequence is CASSSTVAKNIQYF. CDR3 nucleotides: TGTGCCAGCAGTTCCACGGTCGCCAAAAACATTCAGTACTTC.

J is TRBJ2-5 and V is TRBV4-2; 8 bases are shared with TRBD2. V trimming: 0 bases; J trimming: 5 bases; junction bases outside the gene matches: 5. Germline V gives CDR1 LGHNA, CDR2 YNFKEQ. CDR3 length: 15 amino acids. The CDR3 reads CASSQEEREMETQYF. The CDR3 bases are TGTGCCAGCAGCCAAGAAGAGCGGGAGATGGAGACCCAGTACTTC.

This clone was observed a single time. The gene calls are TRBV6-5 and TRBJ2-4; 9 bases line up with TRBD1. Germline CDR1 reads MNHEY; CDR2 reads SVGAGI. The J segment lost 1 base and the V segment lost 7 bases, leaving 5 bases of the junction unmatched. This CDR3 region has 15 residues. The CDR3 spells CASTDRGYAKNIQYF. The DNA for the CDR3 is TGTGCCAGCACGGACAGGGGATACGCCAAAAACATTCAGTACTTC.

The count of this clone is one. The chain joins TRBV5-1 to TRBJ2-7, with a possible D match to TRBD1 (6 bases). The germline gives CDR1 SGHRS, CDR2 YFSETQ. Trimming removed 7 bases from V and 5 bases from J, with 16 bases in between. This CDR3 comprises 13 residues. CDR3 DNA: TGCGCCAGCCGCACCGGGACACAAAACGAGCAGTACTTC. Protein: CASRTGTQNEQYF.

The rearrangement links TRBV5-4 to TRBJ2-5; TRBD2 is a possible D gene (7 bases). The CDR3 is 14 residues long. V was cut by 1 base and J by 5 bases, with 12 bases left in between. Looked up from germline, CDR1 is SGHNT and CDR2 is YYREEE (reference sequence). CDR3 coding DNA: TGTGCCAGCAGCTTGAGGGGGGGAGCGGAGACCCAGTACTTC. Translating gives CASSLRGGAETQYF.

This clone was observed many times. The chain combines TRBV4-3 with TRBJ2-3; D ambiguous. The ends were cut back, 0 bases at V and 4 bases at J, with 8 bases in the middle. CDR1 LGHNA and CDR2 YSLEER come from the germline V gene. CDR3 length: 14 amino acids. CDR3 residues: CASSQDGSPDTQYF. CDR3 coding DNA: TGCGCCAGCAGCCAAGATGGCAGTCCAGATACGCAGTATTTT.

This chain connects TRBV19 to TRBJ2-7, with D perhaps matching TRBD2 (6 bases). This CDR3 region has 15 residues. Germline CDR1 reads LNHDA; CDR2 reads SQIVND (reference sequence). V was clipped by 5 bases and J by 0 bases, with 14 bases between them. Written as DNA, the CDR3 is TGTGCCAGTAGTTTCGACAGCGGGCCCTCCTACGAGCAGTACTTC. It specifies CASSFDSGPSYEQYF.

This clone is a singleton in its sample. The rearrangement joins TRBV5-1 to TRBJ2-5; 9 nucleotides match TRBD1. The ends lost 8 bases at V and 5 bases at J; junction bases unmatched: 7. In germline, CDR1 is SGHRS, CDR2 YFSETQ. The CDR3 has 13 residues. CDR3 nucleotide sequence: TGCGCCAGTCGGACAGGGGCCGCGGAGACCCAGTACTTC. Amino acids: CASRTGAAETQYF.

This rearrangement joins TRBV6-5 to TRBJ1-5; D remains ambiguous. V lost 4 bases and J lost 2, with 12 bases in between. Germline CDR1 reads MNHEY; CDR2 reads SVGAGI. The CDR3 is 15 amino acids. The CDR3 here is CASSSGSRGNQPQHF. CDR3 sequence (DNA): TGTGCCAGCAGTTCGGGGTCACGAGGCAATCAGCCCCAGCATTTT.

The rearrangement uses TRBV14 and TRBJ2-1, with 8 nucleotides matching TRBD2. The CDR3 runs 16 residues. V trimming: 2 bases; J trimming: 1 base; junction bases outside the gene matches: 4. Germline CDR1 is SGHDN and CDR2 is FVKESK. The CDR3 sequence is CASSQITSGSYNEQFF. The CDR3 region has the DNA TGTGCCAGCAGCCAAATCACTAGCGGATCCTACAATGAGCAGTTCTTC.

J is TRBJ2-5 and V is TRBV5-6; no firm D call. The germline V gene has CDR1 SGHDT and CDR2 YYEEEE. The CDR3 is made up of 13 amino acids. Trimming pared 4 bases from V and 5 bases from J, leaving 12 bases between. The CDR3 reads CASSVGRWETQYF. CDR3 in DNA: TGTGCCAGCAGCGTTGGCAGGTGGGAGACCCAGTACTTC.

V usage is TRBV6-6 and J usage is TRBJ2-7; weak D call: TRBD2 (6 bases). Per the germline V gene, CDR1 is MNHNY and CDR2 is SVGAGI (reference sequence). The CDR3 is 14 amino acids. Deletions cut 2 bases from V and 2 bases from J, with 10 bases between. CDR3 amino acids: CASSYSAGTYEQYF. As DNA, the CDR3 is TGTGCCAGCAGTTACAGTGCGGGAACCTACGAGCAGTACTTC.

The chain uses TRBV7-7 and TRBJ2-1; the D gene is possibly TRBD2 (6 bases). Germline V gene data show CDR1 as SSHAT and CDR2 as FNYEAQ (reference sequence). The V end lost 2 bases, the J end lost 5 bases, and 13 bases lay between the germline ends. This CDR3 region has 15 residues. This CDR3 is CASSLSLARNNEQFF. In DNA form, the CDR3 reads TGTGCCAGCAGCTTAAGTCTAGCGAGGAACAATGAGCAGTTCTTC.

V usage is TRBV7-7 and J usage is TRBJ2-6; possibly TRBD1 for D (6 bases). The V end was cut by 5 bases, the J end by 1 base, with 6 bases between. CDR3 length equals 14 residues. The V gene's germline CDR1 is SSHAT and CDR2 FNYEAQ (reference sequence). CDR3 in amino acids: CASSDRSGANVLTF. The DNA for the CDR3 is TGTGCCAGCAGCGACAGGTCTGGGGCCAACGTCCTGACTTTC.

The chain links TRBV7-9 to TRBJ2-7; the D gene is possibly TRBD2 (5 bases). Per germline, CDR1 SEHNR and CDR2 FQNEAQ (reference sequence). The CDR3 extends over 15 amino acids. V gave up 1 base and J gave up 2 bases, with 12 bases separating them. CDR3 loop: CASSLGSGNAYEQYF. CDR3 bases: TGTGCCAGCAGCTTAGGGTCCGGGAACGCCTACGAGCAGTACTTC.

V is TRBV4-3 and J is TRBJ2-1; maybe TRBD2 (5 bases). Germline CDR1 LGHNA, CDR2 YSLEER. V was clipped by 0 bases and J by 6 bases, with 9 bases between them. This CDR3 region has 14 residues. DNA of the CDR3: TGCGCCAGCAGCCAAGATATAACTAGCAATGAGCAGTTCTTC. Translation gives CASSQDITSNEQFF.

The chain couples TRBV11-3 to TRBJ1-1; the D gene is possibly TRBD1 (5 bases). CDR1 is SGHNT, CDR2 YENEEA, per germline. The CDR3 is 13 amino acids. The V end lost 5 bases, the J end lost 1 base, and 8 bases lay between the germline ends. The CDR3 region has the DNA TGTGCCAGCAGCGCCGACAGGAACACTGAAGCTTTCTTT. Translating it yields CASSADRNTEAFF.

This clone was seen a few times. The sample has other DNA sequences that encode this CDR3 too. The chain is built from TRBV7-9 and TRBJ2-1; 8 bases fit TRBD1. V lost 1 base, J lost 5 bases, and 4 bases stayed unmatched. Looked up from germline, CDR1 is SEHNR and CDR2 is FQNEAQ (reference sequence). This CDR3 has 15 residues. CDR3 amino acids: CASSLVGTGHNEQFF. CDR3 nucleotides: TGTGCCAGCAGCTTAGTGGGGACAGGACACAATGAGCAGTTCTTC.

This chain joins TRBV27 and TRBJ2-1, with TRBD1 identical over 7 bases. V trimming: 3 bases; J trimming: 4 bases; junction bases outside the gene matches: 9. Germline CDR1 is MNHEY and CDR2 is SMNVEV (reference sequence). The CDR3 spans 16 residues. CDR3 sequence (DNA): TGTGCCAGCAGTTTCCTAGGGGGCCCTGAGTACAATGAGCAGTTCTTC. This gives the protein CASSFLGGPEYNEQFF.

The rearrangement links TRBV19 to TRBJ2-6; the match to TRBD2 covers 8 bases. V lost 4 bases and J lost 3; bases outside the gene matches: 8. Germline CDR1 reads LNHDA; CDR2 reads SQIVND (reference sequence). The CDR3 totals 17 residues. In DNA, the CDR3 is TGTGCCAGTAGTAACTTAGCGGGAACAAATGGGGCCAACGTCCTGACTTTC. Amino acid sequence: CASSNLAGTNGANVLTF.

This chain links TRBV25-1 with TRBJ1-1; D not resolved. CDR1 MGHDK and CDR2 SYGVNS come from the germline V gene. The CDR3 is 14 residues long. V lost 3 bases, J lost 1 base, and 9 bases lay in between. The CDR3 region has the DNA TGTGCCAGCAGTGACCCGGGGAGGAACACTGAAGCTTTCTTT. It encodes CASSDPGRNTEAFF.

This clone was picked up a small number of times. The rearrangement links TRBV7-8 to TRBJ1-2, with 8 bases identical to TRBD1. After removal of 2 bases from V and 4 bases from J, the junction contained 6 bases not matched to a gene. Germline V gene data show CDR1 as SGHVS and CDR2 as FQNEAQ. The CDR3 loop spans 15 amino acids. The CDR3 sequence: CASSLTPQGGYGYTF. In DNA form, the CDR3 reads TGTGCCAGCAGCTTAACGCCACAGGGGGGCTATGGCTACACCTTC.

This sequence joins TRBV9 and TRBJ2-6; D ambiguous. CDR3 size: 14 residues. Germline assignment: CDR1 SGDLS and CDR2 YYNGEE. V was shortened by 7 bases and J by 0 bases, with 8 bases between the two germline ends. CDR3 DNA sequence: TGTGCCAGCTCCTTGGCCTCTGGGGCCAACGTCCTGACTTTC. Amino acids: CASSLASGANVLTF.

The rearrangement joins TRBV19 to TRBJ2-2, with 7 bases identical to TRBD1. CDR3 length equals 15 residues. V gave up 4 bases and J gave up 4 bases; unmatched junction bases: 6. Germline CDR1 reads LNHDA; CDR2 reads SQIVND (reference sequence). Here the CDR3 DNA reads TGTGCCAGTAGTACCCGACAGGGTAGCACCGGGGAGCTGTTTTTT. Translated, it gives CASSTRQGSTGELFF.

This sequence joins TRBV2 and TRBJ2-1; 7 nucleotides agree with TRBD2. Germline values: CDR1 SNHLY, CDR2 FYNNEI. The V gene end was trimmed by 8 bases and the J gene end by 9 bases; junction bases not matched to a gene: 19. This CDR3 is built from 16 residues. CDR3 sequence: CASLRISGVRASEQFF. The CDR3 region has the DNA TGTGCCAGCCTACGAATCAGCGGGGTAAGGGCCTCTGAGCAGTTCTTC.